Below are 5 T cell receptor beta chains sequenced from a single sample in a study of blood T cell repertoires in COVID-19. The data were produced by immunoSEQ multiplex PCR, yet TCRdb's version contains in-frame clones alone and is incomplete. The sample includes some 170,000 clones, about 87% of them seen just once. Specimen: peripheral blood. These receptors were collected from a woman in her 70s with COVID-19, enrolled during active disease.

The genes are TRBV30 and TRBJ1-1; TRBD1 agrees at 8 bases. This CDR3 has 14 residues. In germline, CDR1 is GTSNPN, CDR2 SVGIG (reference sequence). Trimming took 1 base from V and 5 from J; bases not matched to a gene: 6. The DNA of the CDR3 is TGTGCCTGGAGTGAGCGGACAGGGTGGACTGAAGCTTTCTTT. This sequence encodes CAWSERTGWTEAFF.

This clone came up once. The V call is TRBV7-9, the J call TRBJ1-5; 8 bases agree with TRBD1. Germline V lookup: CDR1 SEHNR, CDR2 FQNEAQ (reference sequence). V lost 3 bases and J lost 1; bases outside the gene matches: 11. The CDR3 is made up of 18 amino acids. In nucleotides, the CDR3 is TGTGCCAGCAGCTTTTCCGGGACAGGAGGTTACAGCAATCAGCCCCAGCATTTT. This sequence encodes CASSFSGTGGYSNQPQHF. Filled out from reference TRBV7-9 and TRBJ1-5, the complete variable domain reads DTGVSQNPRHKITKRGQNVTFRCDPISEHNRLYWYRQTLGQGPEFLTYFQNEAQLEKSRLLSDRFSAERPKGSFSTLEIQRTEQGDSAMYLCASSFSGTGGYSNQPQHFGDGTRLSIL.

The chain links TRBV5-4 to TRBJ2-7; the D is unclear. Deletions cut 0 bases from V and 7 bases from J, with 14 bases between. From germline, CDR1 is SGHNT and CDR2 YYREEE (reference sequence). The CDR3 has 14 residues. The CDR3 DNA reads as TGTGCCAGCAGCTTGGCCGGCACGGTGAGGGAGCAGTACTTC. Translated: CASSLAGTVREQYF.

The CDR3 region is CASSRDRGSEQYF. DNA for the CDR3: TGTGCCAGCAGTAGGGACAGGGGGAGCGAGCAGTACTTC. The chain carries TRBV2 and TRBJ2-7, with 11 nucleotides matching TRBD1. Germline-derived CDR1 and CDR2 are SNHLY and FYNNEI. After removal of 5 bases from V and 6 bases from J, the junction contained 3 bases not matched to a gene. CDR3 length: 13 amino acids.

The CDR3 coding sequence is TGCAGCGTTTACAGGGCGAGCACAGATACGCAGTATTTT. Amino acid sequence: CSVYRASTDTQYF. V usage is TRBV29-1 and J usage is TRBJ2-3; D possibly corresponds to TRBD1 (6 bases). The CDR3 totals 13 residues. Germline V CDR1 and CDR2: SQVTM, ANQGSEA. V was clipped by 5 bases and J by 0 bases, with 9 bases between them.